Here is one TCR beta chain with its context. The sample comes from a study of OX40 agonist ivuxolimab in advanced cancers. Looking at the study overall: Patients received ivuxolimab, an agonistic anti-OX40 (CD134) antibody. Three individuals attained partial responses, comprising one hepatocellular carcinoma case and two cutaneous melanoma cases.

The germline gives CDR1 MGHRA, CDR2 YSYEKL. This CDR3 has 15 amino acids. The V and J ends lost 4 bases and 3 bases respectively, with 12 bases between them. Clones were read by immunoSEQ multiplex PCR, and TCRdb kept only the in-frame ones, dropping some. The sample records tens of thousands of clones, over 60% being singletons. This TCR derives from an adult with an advanced solid tumor such as melanoma, head and neck, liver or kidney cancer. The sequencing here drew on CD4+ or CD8+ T cells sorted from blood, taken in a trial of the OX40 agonist ivuxolimab. The J gene is TRBJ1-4, the V gene TRBV4-1; no definite D call. The CDR3 sequence is CASSPYGDPNEKLFF. In DNA form, the CDR3 reads TGCGCCAGCAGCCCCTACGGGGATCCTAATGAAAAACTGTTTTTT.